The 12 T cell receptor beta chains given below trace back to one sample, sequenced in a study of blood T cell repertoires in COVID-19. Assay: immunoSEQ multiplex PCR; the TCRdb copy retains only in-frame clones and omits some. The sample consists of approximately 17,000 clones, roughly nine tenths of them appearing once. The sample taken for sequencing was peripheral blood. The receptors stem from a man aged 55 to 69 with acute or convalescent COVID-19.

This chain connects TRBV13 to TRBJ1-1; 9 bases are a match to TRBD1. The CDR3 covers 17 residues. The V and J ends lost 2 bases and 3 bases, in that order; junction bases with no gene match: 10. In germline, CDR1 is PRHDT, CDR2 FYEKMQ (reference sequence). The CDR3 protein is CASSLPTGGDRDTEAFF. CDR3 nucleotides: TGTGCCAGCAGCTTACCGACAGGGGGGGATCGGGACACTGAAGCTTTCTTT. The whole variable domain, remainder taken from reference TRBV13 and TRBJ1-1, is AAGVIQSPRHLIKEKRETATLKCYPIPRHDTVYWYQQGPGQDPQFLISFYEKMQSDKGSIPDRFSAQQFSDYHSELNMSSLELGDSALYFCASSLPTGGDRDTEAFFGQGTRLTVV.

The CDR3 spells CAISGPRLPNFYNEQFF. CDR3 DNA: TGTGCCATCAGTGGTCCCCGCCTACCGAATTTCTACAATGAGCAGTTCTTC. The J gene is TRBJ2-1, the V gene TRBV10-3; D gene uncertain. This CDR3 comprises 17 residues. The V end was cut by 4 bases, the J end by 3 bases, with 19 bases between. CDR1 is ENHRY and CDR2 is SYGVKD in the germline V gene.

This sequence joins TRBV12-3 or TRBV12-4 and TRBJ1-4, with D unresolved. CDR3 size: 12 residues. The ends were cut back, 7 bases at V and 4 bases at J, with 7 bases in the middle. Written as DNA, the CDR3 is TGTGCCAGCAAGCTAGATAATGAAAAACTGTTTTTT. Translating it yields CASKLDNEKLFF.

Only one count was recorded for this clone. This same CDR3 is encoded by further DNA sequences in the sample. J is TRBJ1-2 and V is TRBV5-1, with TRBD1 identical over 9 bases. The CDR3 runs to 17 residues. In germline, CDR1 is SGHRS, CDR2 YFSETQ. Germline trimming cut 0 bases from V and 8 bases from J; bases unmatched to any gene: 14. The chain's CDR3 is CASSLAGTGSVHDGYTF. The DNA of the CDR3 is TGCGCCAGCAGCTTGGCGGGGACAGGGTCGGTTCACGACGGCTACACCTTC.

The chain is built from TRBV9 and TRBJ2-7, with 13 bases lining up with TRBD2. Germline V lookup: CDR1 SGDLS, CDR2 YYNGEE. With V trimmed by 2 bases and J by 2 bases, 10 bases remained unmatched. The CDR3 is 18 amino acids. This CDR3 reads CASSVGLAGENLAYEQYF. Written as DNA, the CDR3 is TGTGCCAGCAGCGTCGGACTAGCGGGGGAAAACCTCGCCTACGAGCAGTACTTC.

This clone was seen just once. The genes are TRBV19 and TRBJ1-1; D is unresolved. CDR3 length equals 15 residues. With 7 bases removed from V and 4 bases from J, the gap between germline ends came to 19 bases. Germline CDR1 LNHDA, CDR2 SQIVND (reference sequence). The CDR3 reads CASNARANFGTEAFF. CDR3 nucleotides: TGTGCCAGTAACGCCCGTGCTAACTTCGGCACTGAAGCTTTCTTT.

The V and J genes are TRBV27 and TRBJ1-6; 8 nucleotides line up with TRBD1. CDR3 length: 15 amino acids. V gave up 8 bases and J gave up 5 bases; unmatched junction bases: 8. Germline CDR1 MNHEY, CDR2 SMNVEV (reference sequence). The CDR3 DNA reads as TGTGCCAGCCGGTCAAGACAGGGGAATAATTCACCCCTCCACTTT. Translated, it gives CASRSRQGNNSPLHF.

This rearrangement joins TRBV4-2 to TRBJ1-1; a possible D gene is TRBD1 (6 bases). The CDR3 is 15 amino acids. Trimming pared 4 bases from V and 3 bases from J, leaving 15 bases between. Germline V gene data show CDR1 as LGHNA and CDR2 as YNFKEQ. The DNA for the CDR3 is TGTGCCAGCAGCCGAGGGGGAGTAGAGGACACTGAAGCTTTCTTT. Its protein product is CASSRGGVEDTEAFF.

The CDR3 sequence: CASSVELAANTGELFF. CDR3 nucleotide sequence: TGTGCCAGCAGCGTAGAACTAGCGGCGAACACCGGGGAGCTGTTTTTT. This chain uses TRBV9 with TRBJ2-2, with 8 bases aligning to TRBD2. The CDR3 consists of 16 residues. The junction had 1 base not matched to a gene; V was cut back by 0 bases and J by 0 bases. Germline CDR1 and CDR2: SGDLS and YYNGEE.

This clone was seen a single time. The chain is built from TRBV5-4 and TRBJ2-7, with 8 bases aligning to TRBD1. Germline V gene lookup returns CDR1 SGHNT and CDR2 YYREEE (reference sequence). CDR3 length: 14 amino acids. V shed 3 bases and J 5 bases; nucleotides not matched to a gene: 7. CDR3 in amino acids: CASSSGGSEHEQYF. The CDR3 DNA sequence: TGTGCCAGCAGCTCAGGGGGCAGTGAACACGAGCAGTACTTC. Looking up the rest from reference TRBV5-4 and TRBJ2-7 gives the full variable domain: ETGVTQSPTHLIKTRGQQVTLRCSSQSGHNTVSWYQQALGQGPQFIFQYYREEENGRGNFPPRFSGLQFPNYSSELNVNALELDDSALYLCASSSGGSEHEQYFGPGTRLTVT.

DNA of the CDR3: TGTGCCAGCAGCGTAGCGGGCGGGAGGACCTACGAGCAGTACTTC. This translates into CASSVAGGRTYEQYF. The chain is built from TRBV9 and TRBJ2-7, with TRBD2 matching 8 bases. V dropped 0 bases and J dropped 2; count of bases not matched to a gene: 4. The germline CDR1 and CDR2 sequences are SGDLS and YYNGEE. The CDR3 length is 15 residues.

V gene TRBV5-1 combines with J gene TRBJ2-7, with a weak D call TRBD1 (5 bases). The V end was cut by 0 bases, the J end by 7 bases, with 11 bases between. Germline loops: CDR1 SGHRS, CDR2 YFSETQ. The CDR3 runs 13 residues. CDR3 nucleotide sequence: TGCGCCAGCAGCTTGGTCAGGGCTAGGGAGCAGTACTTC. Translation gives CASSLVRAREQYF.